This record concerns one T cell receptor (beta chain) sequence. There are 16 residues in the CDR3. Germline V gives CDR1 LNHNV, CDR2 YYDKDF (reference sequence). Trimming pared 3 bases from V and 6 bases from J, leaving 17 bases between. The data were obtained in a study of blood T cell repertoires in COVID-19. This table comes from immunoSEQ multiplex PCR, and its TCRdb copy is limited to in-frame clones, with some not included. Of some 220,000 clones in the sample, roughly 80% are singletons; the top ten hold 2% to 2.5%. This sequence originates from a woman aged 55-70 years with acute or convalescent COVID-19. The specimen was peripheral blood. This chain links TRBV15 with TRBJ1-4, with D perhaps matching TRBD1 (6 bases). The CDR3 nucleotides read TGTGCCACCAGCAGGGGTTCGGGGGGCGGTGATGAAAAACTGTTTTTT. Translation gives CATSRGSGGGDEKLFF.